A single sample gave rise to the 13 T cell receptor beta chains below, sequenced in a study of blood T cell repertoires in COVID-19. Measured with immunoSEQ multiplex PCR; TCRdb has only the in-frame clones, and not every one. In the table there are about 350,000 clones, roughly 90% of which are singletons. Material for sequencing was PBMCs or T cells enriched from blood (not recorded which). The receptors here all came from a woman between 25 and 40 years old who had been exposed to COVID-19.

The chain joins TRBV24-1 to TRBJ1-2, with 7 bases that match TRBD1. Germline loops: CDR1 KGHDR, CDR2 SFDVKD. Trimming cost V 4 bases and J 7 bases; bases outside gene matches: 8. The CDR3 length is 14 residues. The CDR3 nucleotides read TGTGCCACCAGTGAAGGCGACAGGGTCGGTGGCTACACCTTC. It translates to CATSEGDRVGGYTF.

This clone appeared once. The chain employs TRBV7-2 and TRBJ2-7; 8 nucleotides line up with TRBD2. V shed 2 bases, J shed 2 bases, and the junction held 2 bases outside the gene matches. Per germline, CDR1 SGHTA and CDR2 FQGNSA. This CDR3 contains 14 residues. The chain's CDR3 is CASSLSGRTYEQYF. Written as DNA, the CDR3 is TGTGCCAGCAGCTTAAGCGGGAGAACCTACGAGCAGTACTTC.

In this sample, this clone turned up once. The chain combines TRBV13 with TRBJ1-3; maybe TRBD1 (6 bases). The V end was cut by 4 bases, the J end by 6 bases, with 22 bases between. Germline CDR1 reads PRHDT; CDR2 reads FYEKMQ (reference sequence). The CDR3 has 17 residues. CDR3 sequence reads: CASSSLPTGKAVNTIYF. Here the CDR3 DNA reads TGTGCCAGCAGCTCCCTCCCCACAGGGAAGGCGGTAAACACCATATATTTT.

In this sample, this clone turned up once. J is TRBJ2-1 and V is TRBV10-3; D is possibly TRBD2 (6 bases). Germline CDR1 is ENHRY and CDR2 is SYGVKD. The CDR3 contains 16 residues. Trimming shortened V by 6 bases and J by 0 bases, and 15 bases separated the two germline ends. The CDR3 loop reads CAISGSAGSSYNEQFF. For the CDR3, the DNA is TGTGCCATCAGCGGCTCAGCGGGCAGCTCCTACAATGAGCAGTTCTTC.

The chain links TRBV19 to TRBJ1-1; D uncertain. Germline loops: CDR1 LNHDA, CDR2 SQIVND (reference sequence). This CDR3 is built from 16 residues. Trimming took off 1 base at V and 4 bases at J, with 16 bases between the two ends. The CDR3 coding sequence is TGTGCCAGTAGTATAGGGGCCGGATCCCTGGGCACTGAAGCTTTCTTT. It specifies CASSIGAGSLGTEAFF.

This clone was counted a few times. The chain couples TRBV30 to TRBJ2-7; tentative D call: TRBD2 (6 bases). This CDR3 comprises 12 residues. The ends were cut back, 4 bases at V and 5 bases at J, with 12 bases in the middle. The germline gives CDR1 GTSNPN, CDR2 SVGIG (reference sequence). CDR3 bases: TGTGCCTGGATGGCGGGGTCCCACGAGCAGTACTTC. The encoded protein is CAWMAGSHEQYF.

This clone was seen once. This chain connects TRBV21-1 to TRBJ2-7; TRBD2 reflects the table's D call only, with no check against the DNA. TRBV21-1 is marked as a pseudogene. The CDR3 consists of 14 residues. CDR3 nucleotides: TGTGCCAGCAGCAACGGACTAGGCGGGTACGAGCAGTACTTC. It is translated as CASSNGLGGYEQYF.

V is TRBV6-5 and J is TRBJ2-7; 7 bases map to TRBD1. CDR1 MNHEY and CDR2 SVGAGI come from the germline V gene. The CDR3 consists of 13 residues. The V and J ends lost 6 bases and 2 bases, in that order; junction bases with no gene match: 4. The CDR3 loop is CASRSTGTYEQYF. The CDR3 region has the DNA TGTGCCAGCAGGTCGACAGGGACCTACGAGCAGTACTTC.

The chain joins TRBV19 to TRBJ1-1, with D perhaps matching TRBD1 (6 bases). V lost 5 bases and J 0 bases, leaving 10 bases between the germline ends. The CDR3 loop spans 14 amino acids. Looked up from germline, CDR1 is LNHDA and CDR2 is SQIVND (reference sequence). CDR3 residues: CASSLTGMNTEAFF. In DNA, the CDR3 is TGTGCCAGTAGTCTGACAGGAATGAACACTGAAGCTTTCTTT.

The V gene is TRBV5-1, the J gene TRBJ2-7; possibly TRBD1 for D (5 bases). V lost 2 bases and J 2 bases, leaving 11 bases between the germline ends. CDR3 length: 14 amino acids. Germline V gene data show CDR1 as SGHRS and CDR2 as YFSETQ. The CDR3 is CASSFLTEPYEQYF. The CDR3 DNA sequence: TGCGCCAGCAGCTTCCTGACAGAGCCCTACGAGCAGTACTTC.

The chain is built from TRBV2 and TRBJ1-6, with 10 bases fitting TRBD1. The germline V gene has CDR1 SNHLY and CDR2 FYNNEI. With 6 bases clipped from V and 10 bases from J, the junction kept 9 bases outside the gene matches. This CDR3 spans 15 amino acids. CDR3 bases: TGTGCCAGCAGCCGCAGGACAGGGGGGGACTCACCCCTCCACTTT. This encodes CASSRRTGGDSPLHF.

This clone has a handful of counts. The chain employs TRBV5-1 and TRBJ2-7; TRBD2 matches 9 bases. V lost 3 bases and J lost 4; bases outside the gene matches: 8. The CDR3 sequence is 15 residues long. Germline values: CDR1 SGHRS, CDR2 YFSETQ. The CDR3 region has the DNA TGCGCCAGCAGCTCGACTAGCGGAGGGCTTTACGAGCAGTACTTC. This gives the protein CASSSTSGGLYEQYF.

This CDR3 is CASSEAAGANEKLFF. The CDR3 coding sequence is TGTGCCAGCAGTGAAGCGGCAGGGGCTAATGAAAAACTGTTTTTT. This sequence joins TRBV6-1 and TRBJ1-4; possibly TRBD1 for D (6 bases). V lost 0 bases, J lost 3 bases, and 8 bases lay in between. The CDR3 has 15 amino acids. Germline CDR1 reads MNHNS; CDR2 reads SASEGT.